These T cell receptor beta chains were read from a single sample in a study of blood T cell repertoires in COVID-19. Produced via immunoSEQ multiplex PCR; TCRdb's table is partial and in-frame only. This sample carries approximately 210,000 clones, around 88% of them seen once, and the ten largest clones take roughly 14%. Material: PBMCs or T cells enriched from blood (not recorded which). The receptors were sampled from a woman aged 45-65 years with acute COVID-19. Each CDR3 is given with its conserved first and last residue. Each record gives: J gene, D gene, V gene, clone size, CDR3 length, CDR3 DNA, CDR3 protein. A D gene is named only where the DNA matches it firmly. Where a row states a size, it is once, few, many or the class of an expanded clone; other rows omit it.

TRBJ2-7 | TRBD2 | TRBV4-1 | - | 16 | TGCGCCAGCAGCCAAGATCTACGGACTAGCGGCTACGAGCAGTACTTC | CASSQDLRTSGYEQYF
TRBJ2-2 | TRBD2 | TRBV7-9 | - | 15 | TGTGCCAGCAGCTTACGGGGGGAGAACACCGGGGAGCTGTTTTTT | CASSLRGENTGELFF
TRBJ1-2 | TRBD1 | TRBV7-2 | - | 13 | TGTGCCAGCAGTCCCGACAGGGAGTATGGCTACACCTTC | CASSPDREYGYTF
TRBJ1-4 | - | TRBV11-2 | - | 18 | TGTGCCAGCAGCTTAGACTTTAAGGGCGGTGCGGGTGGCGAAAAACTGTTTTTT | CASSLDFKGGAGGEKLFF
TRBJ1-2 | TRBD1 | TRBV10-3 | once | 14 | TGTGCCATCAGAAACAGGGGACGGAACTATGGCTACACCTTC | CAIRNRGRNYGYTF
TRBJ1-2 | - | TRBV18 | - | 15 | TGTGCCAGCTCACCACAGGGGATTACGGGCTATGGCTACACCTTC | CASSPQGITGYGYTF
TRBJ2-3 | - | TRBV9 | - | 12 | TGTGCCAGCAGTGGCCCCCCGGATACGCAGTATTTT | CASSGPPDTQYF
TRBJ1-1 | TRBD1 | TRBV19 | - | 16 | TGTGCCAGTAGAACTACAGGGGGGCGAAGGAACACTGAAGCTTTCTTT | CASRTTGGRRNTEAFF
TRBJ1-5 | - | TRBV5-8 | few | 13 | TGTGCCAGCAGCTTGAGCGCGTATCGGCCCCAGCATTTT | CASSLSAYRPQHF
TRBJ1-2 | - | TRBV12-3/TRBV12-4 | - | 13 | TGTGCCAGCAGGGAGACGGGTTACTATGGCTACACCTTC | CASRETGYYGYTF
TRBJ2-1 | - | TRBV5-6 | - | 11 | TGTGCCAGCAGCTGGGCCAATGAGCAGTTCTTC | CASSWANEQFF
TRBJ2-5 | TRBD1 | TRBV29-1 | - | 14 | TGCAGCGTTCTTTGGGGACAGGGGGTGGAGACCCAGTACTTC | CSVLWGQGVETQYF
TRBJ1-2 | - | TRBV9 | - | 13 | TGTGCCAGCAGCGCCGATACAGGGTATGGCTACACCTTC | CASSADTGYGYTF
TRBJ2-1 | - | TRBV29-1 | - | 17 | TGCAGCGTTGGCCGACTAAGAGCGGGTAACCAGAGGAATGAGCAGTTCTTC | CSVGRLRAGNQRNEQFF